The rows below give T cell receptor beta chains drawn from one sample of a study of cytomegalovirus exposure and HLA in healthy donors. Assay: immunoSEQ multiplex PCR; the TCRdb copy retains only in-frame clones and omits some. The data show some 99,000 clones, with roughly 70% seen just once and under 8.5% held by the top ten. The sample comprised PBMCs. The source of these receptors is a man aged 35 to 55 in good health and CMV-seronegative. Each CDR3 is given with its conserved first and last residue. D genes are given only for firm matches. Where a row states a size, it is once, few, many or the class of an expanded clone; other rows omit it.

D gene: -
V gene: TRBV7-9
clone size: few
J gene: TRBJ1-2
CDR3 DNA: TGTGCCAGCAGCTTAGTGCACAATAACTATGGCTACACCTTC
CDR3 protein: CASSLVHNNYGYTF

D gene: -
V gene: TRBV15
clone size: -
J gene: TRBJ1-5
CDR3 DNA: TGTGCCACCAGCAGGGCCCGGGGGGATCTCCAGCCCCAGCATTTT
CDR3 protein: CATSRARGDLQPQHF

D gene: -
V gene: TRBV19
clone size: -
J gene: TRBJ1-1
CDR3 DNA: TGTGCCAGTAATATAGCTGGCCGAGGGAACACTGAAGCTTTCTTT
CDR3 protein: CASNIAGRGNTEAFF

D gene: -
V gene: TRBV5-3
clone size: -
J gene: TRBJ2-5
CDR3 DNA: TGTGCCAGAAGCCATGAAATGGCCCAAGAGACCCAGTACTTC
CDR3 protein: CARSHEMAQETQYF

D gene: -
V gene: TRBV11-3
clone size: -
J gene: TRBJ2-2
CDR3 DNA: TGTGCCAGCAGCTTAGTCGGGGCGGGCAGGGGCGTCGGCACCGGGGAGCTGTTTTTT
CDR3 protein: CASSLVGAGRGVGTGELFF

D gene: -
V gene: TRBV7-2
clone size: -
J gene: TRBJ2-3
CDR3 DNA: TGTGCCAGCAGCTTAGATCGGAGTACGCAGTATTTT
CDR3 protein: CASSLDRSTQYF

D gene: TRBD1
V gene: TRBV10-3
clone size: -
J gene: TRBJ2-2
CDR3 DNA: TGTGCCATCGGGGGACAGGGTGTCGCCGGGGAGCTGTTTTTT
CDR3 protein: CAIGGQGVAGELFF

D gene: -
V gene: TRBV4-3
clone size: -
J gene: TRBJ1-1
CDR3 DNA: TGCGCCAGCACCCTAACCTATAACACTGAAGCTTTCTTT
CDR3 protein: CASTLTYNTEAFF

D gene: -
V gene: TRBV9
clone size: once
J gene: TRBJ2-3
CDR3 DNA: TGTGCCAGCAGCGTATTGCAGGGCACAGATACGCAGTATTTT
CDR3 protein: CASSVLQGTDTQYF

D gene: TRBD2
V gene: TRBV7-6
clone size: -
J gene: TRBJ2-3
CDR3 DNA: TGTGCCAGCAGTCGTAGCGGGGTTTACACAGATACGCAGTATTTT
CDR3 protein: CASSRSGVYTDTQYF

D gene: -
V gene: TRBV14
clone size: -
J gene: TRBJ2-7
CDR3 DNA: TGTGCCAGCAGCCCCCCCTCCGAAGCAGGGGACAAGCAGTACTTC
CDR3 protein: CASSPPSEAGDKQYF

D gene: TRBD1
V gene: TRBV5-1
clone size: once
J gene: TRBJ1-2
CDR3 DNA: TGCGCCAGCAGCCCAGGGACAGCTAACTATGGCTACACCTTC
CDR3 protein: CASSPGTANYGYTF

D gene: -
V gene: TRBV6-1
clone size: -
J gene: TRBJ1-6
CDR3 DNA: TGTGCCAGCAGTGAGTGGAAGGGGGCCTATAATTCACCCCTCCACTTT
CDR3 protein: CASSEWKGAYNSPLHF

D gene: -
V gene: TRBV6-1
clone size: -
J gene: TRBJ2-2
CDR3 DNA: TGTGCCAGCAGTGAACAGGGGATGAACACCGGGGAGCTGTTTTTT
CDR3 protein: CASSEQGMNTGELFF

D gene: -
V gene: TRBV29-1
clone size: -
J gene: TRBJ2-1
CDR3 DNA: TGCAGCGTAGTTGGGAGCTACAATGAGCAGTTCTTC
CDR3 protein: CSVVGSYNEQFF

D gene: -
V gene: TRBV9
clone size: -
J gene: TRBJ2-1
CDR3 DNA: TGTGCCAGCAGCGTAGATTCGTATGAGCAGTTCTTC
CDR3 protein: CASSVDSYEQFF

D gene: -
V gene: TRBV4-1
clone size: -
J gene: TRBJ2-3
CDR3 DNA: TGCGCCAGCAGCGCCGGGTCCCCTAACACAGATACGCAGTATTTT
CDR3 protein: CASSAGSPNTDTQYF

D gene: TRBD2
V gene: TRBV7-8
clone size: few
J gene: TRBJ2-7
CDR3 DNA: TGTGCCAGCAGCTTAACCGGGACTAGCCTCGAGCAGTACTTC
CDR3 protein: CASSLTGTSLEQYF

D gene: -
V gene: TRBV5-1
clone size: -
J gene: TRBJ2-2
CDR3 DNA: TGCGCCAGCAGCTTTACGGCAGGGGAGACCGGGGAGCTGTTTTTT
CDR3 protein: CASSFTAGETGELFF

D gene: TRBD1
V gene: TRBV6-4
clone size: -
J gene: TRBJ1-6
CDR3 DNA: TGTGCCAGCAGTGACGGGACAGGGGAAGGCTCACCCCTCCACTTT
CDR3 protein: CASSDGTGEGSPLHF

D gene: -
V gene: TRBV7-2
clone size: -
J gene: TRBJ1-2
CDR3 DNA: TGTGCCAGCAGCTTAGTGCCCCGGAGGGACTACACCTTC
CDR3 protein: CASSLVPRRDYTF

D gene: TRBD1
V gene: TRBV6-7
clone size: -
J gene: TRBJ1-3
CDR3 DNA: TGTGCCAGCAGTTACTCGGACAGGGGGACTGGAAACACCATATATTTT
CDR3 protein: CASSYSDRGTGNTIYF

D gene: TRBD1
V gene: TRBV4-3
clone size: -
J gene: TRBJ1-4
CDR3 DNA: TGCGCCAGCAGCCAAGTGGTAGCGGGACAGGGTCAGGAAAAACTGTTTTTT
CDR3 protein: CASSQVVAGQGQEKLFF

D gene: -
V gene: TRBV7-9
clone size: -
J gene: TRBJ2-3
CDR3 DNA: TGTGCCAGCAGCGGGTGGGGCGGACCTACCACAGATACGCAGTATTTT
CDR3 protein: CASSGWGGPTTDTQYF

D gene: -
V gene: TRBV4-3
clone size: -
J gene: TRBJ1-1
CDR3 DNA: TGCGCCAGCAGCCTGGCGAGGGGGGGTGAAGCTTTCTTT
CDR3 protein: CASSLARGGEAFF

D gene: TRBD2
V gene: TRBV6-5
clone size: -
J gene: TRBJ2-5
CDR3 DNA: TGTGCCAGCAGTCCTGGGACTAGCGGGGGGAAGACCCAGTACTTC
CDR3 protein: CASSPGTSGGKTQYF

D gene: TRBD1
V gene: TRBV6-1
clone size: -
J gene: TRBJ1-2
CDR3 DNA: TGTGCCAGCAGTGCAAATCCCGACAGGGGCCGGGTTAGGGATGGCTACACCTTC
CDR3 protein: CASSANPDRGRVRDGYTF

D gene: TRBD1
V gene: TRBV6-5
clone size: -
J gene: TRBJ2-3
CDR3 DNA: TGTGCCAGCAGTCGGGACAGGAGCACAGATACGCAGTATTTT
CDR3 protein: CASSRDRSTDTQYF

D gene: -
V gene: TRBV6-1
clone size: -
J gene: TRBJ2-3
CDR3 DNA: TGTGCCAGCAGGACAAGCACAGATACGCAGTATTTT
CDR3 protein: CASRTSTDTQYF

D gene: -
V gene: TRBV5-6
clone size: -
J gene: TRBJ2-5
CDR3 DNA: TGTGCCAGCAGCTTGGTCGCAGGAGAGACCCAGTACTTC
CDR3 protein: CASSLVAGETQYF

D gene: -
V gene: TRBV10-3
clone size: -
J gene: TRBJ2-1
CDR3 DNA: TGTGCCATAATGGGGCGAGACATCCAAAGGGGTGAGCAGTTCTTC
CDR3 protein: CAIMGRDIQRGEQFF

D gene: -
V gene: TRBV5-1
clone size: few
J gene: TRBJ1-1
CDR3 DNA: TGCGCCAGCAGCTCGGACGGGGCTGAAGCTTTCTTT
CDR3 protein: CASSSDGAEAFF

D gene: -
V gene: TRBV6-5
clone size: -
J gene: TRBJ2-7
CDR3 DNA: TGTGCCAGCAGTTACATGATTTCGGACGAGCAGTACTTC
CDR3 protein: CASSYMISDEQYF

D gene: -
V gene: TRBV15
clone size: -
J gene: TRBJ1-2
CDR3 DNA: TGTGCCACCAGCAGCGGACATAACTATGGCTACACCTTC
CDR3 protein: CATSSGHNYGYTF

D gene: TRBD1
V gene: TRBV5-1
clone size: few
J gene: TRBJ2-3
CDR3 DNA: TGCGCCAGCAACCTGGCAGGGGGCAATTCAGATACGCAGTATTTT
CDR3 protein: CASNLAGGNSDTQYF

D gene: -
V gene: TRBV5-1
clone size: -
J gene: TRBJ1-4
CDR3 DNA: TGCGCCAGCAGCTTGGCCAGCGGGACTAATGAAAAACTGTTTTTT
CDR3 protein: CASSLASGTNEKLFF

D gene: TRBD2
V gene: TRBV28
clone size: -
J gene: TRBJ2-3
CDR3 DNA: TGTGCCAGCAGTTCAGCGGGACTAGCGGGGGGGAGCACAGATACGCAGTATTTT
CDR3 protein: CASSSAGLAGGSTDTQYF

D gene: -
V gene: TRBV28
clone size: -
J gene: TRBJ1-1
CDR3 DNA: TGTGCCAGCAAAGCCCGGGTCTCTGAAGCTTTCTTT
CDR3 protein: CASKARVSEAFF

D gene: TRBD2
V gene: TRBV19
clone size: -
J gene: TRBJ2-3
CDR3 DNA: TGTGCCAGTTCCCCCCTTGGGCGGGGGGGCCAAGATACGCAGTATTTT
CDR3 protein: CASSPLGRGGQDTQYF

D gene: TRBD1
V gene: TRBV7-9
clone size: -
J gene: TRBJ1-5
CDR3 DNA: TGTGCCAGCAGCCCGTTTGGAGGGGGCGGAGTAGGCAATCAGCCCCAGCATTTT
CDR3 protein: CASSPFGGGGVGNQPQHF

D gene: -
V gene: TRBV28
clone size: -
J gene: TRBJ1-5
CDR3 DNA: TGTGCCAGCAGTCCGCTGGGATCGGGGACTCGCAATCAGCCCCAGCATTTT
CDR3 protein: CASSPLGSGTRNQPQHF

D gene: -
V gene: TRBV10-3
clone size: -
J gene: TRBJ2-3
CDR3 DNA: TGTGCCAGCGACACAGGGAAGTTTGCCACAGATACGCAGTATTTT
CDR3 protein: CASDTGKFATDTQYF

D gene: -
V gene: TRBV15
clone size: -
J gene: TRBJ1-5
CDR3 DNA: TGTGCCACCAGCAGAGATAACAGGGCGGTTCAGCCCCAGCATTTT
CDR3 protein: CATSRDNRAVQPQHF

D gene: -
V gene: TRBV4-3
clone size: many
J gene: TRBJ2-1
CDR3 DNA: TGCGCCAGCAGCCGAGACGGAGGCTCACCCAATGAGCAGTTCTTC
CDR3 protein: CASSRDGGSPNEQFF

D gene: TRBD1
V gene: TRBV19
clone size: -
J gene: TRBJ1-3
CDR3 DNA: TGTGCCAGTAGTGGGACAGGCTCTGGAAACACCATATATTTT
CDR3 protein: CASSGTGSGNTIYF

D gene: TRBD1
V gene: TRBV18
clone size: -
J gene: TRBJ1-4
CDR3 DNA: TGTGCCAGCTCACCACGGGACAGTGTCGCAACTAATGAAAAACTGTTTTTT
CDR3 protein: CASSPRDSVATNEKLFF

D gene: -
V gene: TRBV10-3
clone size: -
J gene: TRBJ2-7
CDR3 DNA: TGTGCCATCAGTGAGTCCGACATATTGGAGCAGTACTTC
CDR3 protein: CAISESDILEQYF